This T cell receptor beta chain was sequenced for a study of blood T cell repertoires in COVID-19. The wider study: The study drew acute and convalescent COVID-19 samples from the United States, Italy and Spain.

Study processing details: Amplification of reference gene primers was used by the study to estimate nucleated cell counts. This table comes from immunoSEQ multiplex PCR, and its TCRdb copy is limited to in-frame clones, with some not included. V and J calls plus clone size are reproduced from that table; the DNA served to infer D and trimming. The sample contains more than 300,000 clones, about 90% of which appear only once. V lost 3 bases to trimming and J lost 4 bases, with 7 bases between them. This CDR3 region has 13 residues. Sequencing input: peripheral blood. V is TRBV12-3 or TRBV12-4 and J is TRBJ1-3, with D unresolved. The source is a woman in her forties with COVID-19, enrolled during active disease. CDR3 region: CASSLEGGNTIYF. DNA of the CDR3: TGTGCCAGCAGTTTGGAGGGAGGAAACACCATATATTTT.